This T cell receptor beta chain was found in a study of long-term antiretroviral therapy in people with HIV (dated by TCRdb to 2022 to 2024). For the wider study: The earliest samples were collected about a decade before the 2015 WHO recommendation for immediate ART, when ART was typically delayed until CD4 counts fell. From over 25 adults with confirmed HIV infection, the cohort provided over 150 cryopreserved PBMC samples, gathered serially across a mean of roughly 6 years (range 1-12). This retrospective serial study examined whether starting ART and sustained HIV suppression were associated with changes in the composition and diversity of the TRB repertoire in peripheral blood. No cross-contamination during QIAcube processing turned up in test extractions that ran a monoclonal T-cell line alongside about 30 polyclonal samples. About 35% of the 30 participants with HIV were female. Results and caveats for the whole study, not just this receptor: Inferences about post-ART repertoire changes were limited because no data were available on ART adherence, viral resistance or therapy changes. A significant increase in TRB diversity was found to be associated with ART initiation, although TRB diversity was observed to remain significantly below that of transplant donor controls even after long-term ART. Because pre-ART samples had limited cell numbers, profiling was done on unsorted PBMC rather than on sorted CD4+ and CD8+ T cells. Because PBMC availability was limited, only the TCR beta chain was sequenced, with no alpha chain pairing. Expanded TRB clones identified before ART initiation dominated the repertoire across all time points, though the dominance fluctuated and decreased in many PLHIV after ART. Samples dated from the mid-2000s to the late 2010s, and the ART regimens used may be less effective than current ones. Compared with controls, HIV repertoires had narrower CDR3 length ranges, and the network structure pointed to an antigen-experienced repertoire that shifted only slightly toward naive after ART.

CDR1 and CDR2 are drawn from the germline V gene: SGHTA, FQGNSA. Its CDR3 holds 15 amino acids, cysteine through phenylalanine. Left in the record is the CDR3 DNA by itself, 45 bases read in frame from the first base. At the junction V is shortened by 0 bases and J by 10 bases; bases outside the gene matches: 8. Participants were included only if at least one PBMC sample before ART initiation and at least two post-ART samples were available. Every participant with HIV received treatment in the United States of America. Before DNA extraction, cryopreserved samples containing about 0.95-10 million PBMC were thawed and washed. At the time of the earliest PBMC sample for each participant with HIV, ages ranged from about 20 to 54 years. Each participant contributed PBMC samples from 1-4 timepoints before ART initiation and 2-8 timepoints after ART initiation, with a median of 7 samples. For every participant, serial HIV viral load, CD4+ T-cell count, ART history and demographic data were obtained. A Qiagen kit on a QIAcube was used to extract genomic DNA from unsorted PBMC, with samples processed in batches of 12.

Concerning this clone itself: What antigen it recognizes has not been identified. No per-base quality is available; no much larger clone lies one base away.

The immunoSEQ hsTCRB v3.0 assay was used at survey level resolution for TRB variable region sequencing. The target sequencing depth for TRB was roughly 40,000-55,000 T-cell genomes per sample. TRB libraries were pooled and sequenced on an Illumina MiSeq using a v3 150-cycle kit. The authors' pipeline ran thus. Repertoire analysis ran in R within a reproducible Nextflow workflow covering QC, data transformation and analysis. LymphoSeq2, an R package for exploring AIRR-Seq data, was used to implement the custom analyses. Several samples yielding fewer than 5000 total TRB sequences were excluded, leaving roughly 200 analyzed HIV repertoires. Among the roughly 180 retained HIV repertoires, approximately 61 were collected before ART initiation and around 130 after ART initiation. Repertoires were downsampled to 5000 TRB nucleotide sequences, with summary statistics averaged over 100 downsampling iterations. Only TRB sequences with CDR3 regions of at least seven amino acids were retained for analysis. A Shannon entropy-derived clonality score and the Gini coefficient were used to measure diversity. In the repertoire networks, any two of the top 5000 CDR3 amino acid sequences were connected whenever the two sequences differed by an edit distance of one. GLIPH2 predicted antigen specificity groups and MHC restriction for TRB CDR3 amino acid sequences. To flag known associations with CMV, EBV, HIV or tissue antigens, CDR3 amino acid sequences were compared against VDJdb and McPAS-TCR. Pre-ART, post-ART and control groups were compared with Wilcoxon signed-rank tests and Holm-Bonferroni correction. TCRdb limited this immuneACCESS table to in-frame rearrangements with V and J called. A share of clones is missing; checked studies link under half to unresolved V genes, and the rest is unexplained. V, J and clone size were drawn from that table, and D and trimming were deduced from the DNA. Within this sample are 20,000 to 25,000 clones, with over 75% of them counted one time only. The biggest ten clones account for roughly 6% of the sample.

The chain couples TRBV7-2 to TRBJ1-4, with 7 bases aligning to TRBD1. This receptor was identified in a man in his sixties with HIV. Material: unsorted PBMCs, obtained 0.6 years after starting antiretroviral therapy. CDR3 sequence: CASSLAQGERGKLFF. The bases are TGTGCCAGCAGCTTAGCCCAGGGGGAGAGGGGAAAACTGTTTTTT.